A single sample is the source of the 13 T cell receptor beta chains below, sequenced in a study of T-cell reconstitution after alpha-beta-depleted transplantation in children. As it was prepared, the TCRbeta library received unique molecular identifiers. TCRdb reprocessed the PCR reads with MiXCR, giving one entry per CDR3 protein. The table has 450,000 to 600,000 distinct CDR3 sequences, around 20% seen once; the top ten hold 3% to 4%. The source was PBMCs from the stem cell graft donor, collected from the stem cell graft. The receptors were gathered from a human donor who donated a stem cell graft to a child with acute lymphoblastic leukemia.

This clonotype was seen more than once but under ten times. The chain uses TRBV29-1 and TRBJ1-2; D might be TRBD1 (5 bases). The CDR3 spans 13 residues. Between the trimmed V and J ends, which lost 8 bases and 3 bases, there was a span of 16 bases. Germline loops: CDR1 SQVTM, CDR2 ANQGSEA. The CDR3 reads CSPWDPSHYGYTF. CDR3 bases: TGCAGCCCTTGGGACCCATCGCACTATGGCTACACCTTC.

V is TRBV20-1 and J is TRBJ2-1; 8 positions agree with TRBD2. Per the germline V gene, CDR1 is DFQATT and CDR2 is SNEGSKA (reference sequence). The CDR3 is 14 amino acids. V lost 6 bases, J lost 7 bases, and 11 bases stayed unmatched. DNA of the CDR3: TGCAGTGCGCCTAGCGGGTGGGGGGGGAATGAGCAGTTCTTC. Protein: CSAPSGWGGNEQFF.

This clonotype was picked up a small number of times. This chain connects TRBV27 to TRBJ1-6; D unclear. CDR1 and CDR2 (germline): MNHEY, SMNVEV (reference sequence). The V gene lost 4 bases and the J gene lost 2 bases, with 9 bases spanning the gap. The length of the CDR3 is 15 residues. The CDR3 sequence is CASSSWAPYNSPLHF. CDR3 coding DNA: TGTGCCAGCAGTTCCTGGGCCCCCTATAATTCACCCCTCCACTTT.

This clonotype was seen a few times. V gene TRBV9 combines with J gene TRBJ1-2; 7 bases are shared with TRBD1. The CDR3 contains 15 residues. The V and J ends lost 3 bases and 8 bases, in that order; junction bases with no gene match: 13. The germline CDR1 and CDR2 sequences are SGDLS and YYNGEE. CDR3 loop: CASSGRTGDVEGYTF. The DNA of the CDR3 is TGTGCCAGCAGCGGAAGAACAGGGGACGTTGAGGGCTACACCTTC.

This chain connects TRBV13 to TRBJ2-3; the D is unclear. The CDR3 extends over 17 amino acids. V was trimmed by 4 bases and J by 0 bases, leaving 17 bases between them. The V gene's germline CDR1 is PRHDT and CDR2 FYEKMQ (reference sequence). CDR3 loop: CASSYYPRSSSTDTQYF. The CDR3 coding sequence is TGTGCCAGCAGCTACTACCCTAGGTCCTCTAGCACAGATACGCAGTATTTT.

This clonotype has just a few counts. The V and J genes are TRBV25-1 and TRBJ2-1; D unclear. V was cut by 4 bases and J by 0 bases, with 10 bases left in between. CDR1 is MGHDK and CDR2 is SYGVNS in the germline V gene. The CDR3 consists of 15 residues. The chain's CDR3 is CASSGTWDSYNEQFF. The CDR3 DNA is TGTGCCAGCAGTGGAACCTGGGACTCCTACAATGAGCAGTTCTTC.

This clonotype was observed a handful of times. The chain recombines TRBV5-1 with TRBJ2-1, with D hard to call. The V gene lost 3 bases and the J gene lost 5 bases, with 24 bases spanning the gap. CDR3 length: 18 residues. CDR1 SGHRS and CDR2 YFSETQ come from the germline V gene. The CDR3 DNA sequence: TGCGCCAGCAGCTCCCCAGCTTTCGACACGGTAACCAACAATGAGCAGTTCTTC. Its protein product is CASSSPAFDTVTNNEQFF.

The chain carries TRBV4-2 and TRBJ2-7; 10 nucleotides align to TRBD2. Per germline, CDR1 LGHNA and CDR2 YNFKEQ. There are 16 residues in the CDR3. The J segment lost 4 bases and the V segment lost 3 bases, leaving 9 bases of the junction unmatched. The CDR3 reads CASSQTSGLSLYEQYF. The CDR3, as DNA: TGTGCCAGCAGCCAGACTAGCGGGTTAAGTCTGTACGAGCAGTACTTC.

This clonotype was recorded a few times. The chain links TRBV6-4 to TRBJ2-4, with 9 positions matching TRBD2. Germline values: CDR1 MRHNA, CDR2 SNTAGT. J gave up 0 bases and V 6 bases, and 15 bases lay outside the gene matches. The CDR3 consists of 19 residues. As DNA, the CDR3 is TGTGCCAGCAGGGCGGCGGAACTAGCGGGTCCGCTAGCCAAAAACATTCAGTACTTC. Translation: CASRAAELAGPLAKNIQYF.

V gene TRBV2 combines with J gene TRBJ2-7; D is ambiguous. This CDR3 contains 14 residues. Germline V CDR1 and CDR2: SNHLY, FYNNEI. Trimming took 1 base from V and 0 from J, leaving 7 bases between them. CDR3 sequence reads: CASSEGASSYEQYF. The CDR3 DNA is TGTGCCAGCAGTGAAGGTGCTAGCTCCTACGAGCAGTACTTC.

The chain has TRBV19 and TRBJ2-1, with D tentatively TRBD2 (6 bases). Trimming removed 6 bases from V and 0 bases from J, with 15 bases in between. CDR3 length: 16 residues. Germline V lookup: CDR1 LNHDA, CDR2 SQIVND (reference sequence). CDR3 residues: CASSPGTLSSYNEQFF. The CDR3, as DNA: TGTGCCAGTAGCCCAGGGACTCTGAGCTCCTACAATGAGCAGTTCTTC. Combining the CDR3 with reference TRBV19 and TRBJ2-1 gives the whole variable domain DGGITQSPKYLFRKEGQNVTLSCEQNLNHDAMYWYRQDPGQGLRLIYYSQIVNDFQKGDIAEGYSVSREKKESFPLTVTSAQKNPTAFYLCASSPGTLSSYNEQFFGPGTRLTVL.

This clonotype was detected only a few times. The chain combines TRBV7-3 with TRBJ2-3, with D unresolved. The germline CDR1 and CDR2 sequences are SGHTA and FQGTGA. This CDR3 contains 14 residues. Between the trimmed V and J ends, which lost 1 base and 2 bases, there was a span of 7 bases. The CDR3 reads CASSLNGDTDTQYF. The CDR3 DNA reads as TGTGCCAGCAGCTTAAATGGGGACACAGATACGCAGTATTTT.

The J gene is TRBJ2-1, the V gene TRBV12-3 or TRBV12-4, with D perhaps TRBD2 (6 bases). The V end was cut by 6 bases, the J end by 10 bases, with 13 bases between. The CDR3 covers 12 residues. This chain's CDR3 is CASSPLAYEQFF. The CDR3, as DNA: TGTGCCAGCAGCCCTCTAGCGTACGAGCAGTTCTTC.